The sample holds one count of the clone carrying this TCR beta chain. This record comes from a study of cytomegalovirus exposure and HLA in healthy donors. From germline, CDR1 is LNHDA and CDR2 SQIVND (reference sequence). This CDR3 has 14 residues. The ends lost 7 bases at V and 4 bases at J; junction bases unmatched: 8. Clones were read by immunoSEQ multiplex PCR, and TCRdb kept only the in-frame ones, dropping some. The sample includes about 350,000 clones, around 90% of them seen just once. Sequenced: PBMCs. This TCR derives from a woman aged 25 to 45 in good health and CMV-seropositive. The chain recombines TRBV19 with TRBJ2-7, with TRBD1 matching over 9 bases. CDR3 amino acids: CASTPGQGQYEQYF. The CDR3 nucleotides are TGTGCCAGTACCCCCGGACAGGGGCAGTACGAGCAGTACTTC. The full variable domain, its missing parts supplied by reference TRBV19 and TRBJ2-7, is DGGITQSPKYLFRKEGQNVTLSCEQNLNHDAMYWYRQDPGQGLRLIYYSQIVNDFQKGDIAEGYSVSREKKESFPLTVTSAQKNPTAFYLCASTPGQGQYEQYFGPGTRLTVT.